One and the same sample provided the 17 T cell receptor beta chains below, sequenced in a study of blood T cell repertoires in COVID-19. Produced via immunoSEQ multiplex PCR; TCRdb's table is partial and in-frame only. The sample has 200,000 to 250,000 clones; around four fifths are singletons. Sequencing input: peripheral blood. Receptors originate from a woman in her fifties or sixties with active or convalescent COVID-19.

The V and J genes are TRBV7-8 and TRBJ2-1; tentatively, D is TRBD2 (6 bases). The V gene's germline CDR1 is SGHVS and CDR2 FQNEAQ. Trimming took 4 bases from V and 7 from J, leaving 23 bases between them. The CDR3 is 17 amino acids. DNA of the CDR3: TGTGCCAGCAGCTGGGGAGGCAATTTCGAACTTAGGAATGAGCAGTTCTTC. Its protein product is CASSWGGNFELRNEQFF.

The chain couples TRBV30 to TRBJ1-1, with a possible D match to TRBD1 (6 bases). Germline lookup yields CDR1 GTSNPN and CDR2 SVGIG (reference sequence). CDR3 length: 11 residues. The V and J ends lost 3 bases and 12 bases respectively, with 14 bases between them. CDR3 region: CAWSFTGLPFF. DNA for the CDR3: TGTGCCTGGAGCTTCACAGGGCTCCCTTTCTTT.

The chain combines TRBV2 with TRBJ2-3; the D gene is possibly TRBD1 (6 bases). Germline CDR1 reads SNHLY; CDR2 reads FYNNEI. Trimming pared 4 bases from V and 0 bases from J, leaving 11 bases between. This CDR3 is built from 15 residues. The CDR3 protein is CASSVRGPSTDTQYF. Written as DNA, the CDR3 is TGTGCCAGCAGTGTCAGGGGTCCTAGCACAGATACGCAGTATTTT.

The CDR3 nucleotides read TGTGCCAGCAGTAGACGGGAGGGCGATGGCTACACCTTC. Protein sequence: CASSRREGDGYTF. This chain links TRBV6-4 with TRBJ1-2, with D unclear. The CDR3 sequence is 13 residues long. V lost 5 bases and J lost 6, with 13 bases in between. CDR1 is MRHNA, CDR2 SNTAGT, per germline.

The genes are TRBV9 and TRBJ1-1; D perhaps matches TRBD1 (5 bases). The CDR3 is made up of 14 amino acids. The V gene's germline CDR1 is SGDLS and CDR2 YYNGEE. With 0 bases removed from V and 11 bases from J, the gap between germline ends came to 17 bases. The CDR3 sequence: CASSVGSPTGGAFF. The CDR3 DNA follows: TGTGCCAGCAGCGTAGGCTCTCCAACAGGTGGGGCTTTCTTT.

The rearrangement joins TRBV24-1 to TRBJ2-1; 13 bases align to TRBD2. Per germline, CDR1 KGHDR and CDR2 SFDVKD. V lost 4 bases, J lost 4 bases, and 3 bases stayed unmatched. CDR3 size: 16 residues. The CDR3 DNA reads TGTGCCACCAGTGAAGCGGGACTAGCGGGGTACAATGAGCAGTTCTTC. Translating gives CATSEAGLAGYNEQFF.

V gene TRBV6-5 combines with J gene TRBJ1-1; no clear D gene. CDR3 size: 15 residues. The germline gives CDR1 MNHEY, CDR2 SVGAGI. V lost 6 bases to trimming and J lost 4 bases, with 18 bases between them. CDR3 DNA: TGTGCCAGCAGGGCCGTGGGGTATGAGGGCACTGAAGCTTTCTTT. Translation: CASRAVGYEGTEAFF.

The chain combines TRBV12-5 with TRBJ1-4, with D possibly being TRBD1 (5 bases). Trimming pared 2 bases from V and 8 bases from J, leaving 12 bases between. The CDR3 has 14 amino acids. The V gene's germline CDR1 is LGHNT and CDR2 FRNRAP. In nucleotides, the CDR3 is TGTGCTAGTGGTTTGTTGGGGCGGGGGGAAAAACTGTTTTTT. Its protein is CASGLLGRGEKLFF.

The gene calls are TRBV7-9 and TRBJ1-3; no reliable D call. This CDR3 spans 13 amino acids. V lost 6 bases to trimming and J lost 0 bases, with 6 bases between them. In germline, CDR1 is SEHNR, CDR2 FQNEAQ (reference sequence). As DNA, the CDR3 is TGTGCCAGCAGACAGAGCTCTGGAAACACCATATATTTT. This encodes CASRQSSGNTIYF.

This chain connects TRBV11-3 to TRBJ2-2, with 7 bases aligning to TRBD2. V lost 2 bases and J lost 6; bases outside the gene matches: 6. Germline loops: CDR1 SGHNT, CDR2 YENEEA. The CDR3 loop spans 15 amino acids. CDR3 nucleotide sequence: TGTGCCAGCAGCTTAAATGCCGGGAGGCCCGGGGAGCTGTTTTTT. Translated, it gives CASSLNAGRPGELFF.

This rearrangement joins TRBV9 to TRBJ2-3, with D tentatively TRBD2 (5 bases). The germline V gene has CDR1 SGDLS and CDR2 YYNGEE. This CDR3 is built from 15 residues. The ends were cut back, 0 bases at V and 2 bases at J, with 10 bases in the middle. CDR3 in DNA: TGTGCCAGCAGCGTAGTTTCGGGAATCACAGATACGCAGTATTTT. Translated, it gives CASSVVSGITDTQYF.

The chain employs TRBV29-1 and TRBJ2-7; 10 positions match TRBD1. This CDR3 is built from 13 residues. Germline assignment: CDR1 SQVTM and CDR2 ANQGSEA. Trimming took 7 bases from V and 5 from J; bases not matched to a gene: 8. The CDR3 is CSASGTGDHEQYF. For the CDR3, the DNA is TGCAGCGCCTCCGGGACAGGGGATCACGAGCAGTACTTC.

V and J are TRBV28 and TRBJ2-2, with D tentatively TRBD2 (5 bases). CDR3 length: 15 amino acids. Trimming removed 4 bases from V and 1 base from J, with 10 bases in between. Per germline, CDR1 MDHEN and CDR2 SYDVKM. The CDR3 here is CASSSRTVNTGELFF. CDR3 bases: TGTGCCAGCAGTTCACGGACTGTGAACACCGGGGAGCTGTTTTTT.

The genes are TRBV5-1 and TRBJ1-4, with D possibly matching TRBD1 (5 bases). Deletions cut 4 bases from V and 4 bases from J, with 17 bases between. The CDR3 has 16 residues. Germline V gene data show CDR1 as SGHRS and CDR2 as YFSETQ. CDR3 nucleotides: TGCGCCAGCAGCCTGAATGGAGGGGTGGATAATGAAAAACTGTTTTTT. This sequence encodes CASSLNGGVDNEKLFF. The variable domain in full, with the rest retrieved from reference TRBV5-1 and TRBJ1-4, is KAGVTQTPRYLIKTRGQQVTLSCSPISGHRSVSWYQQTPGQGLQFLFEYFSETQRNKGNFPGRFSGRQFSNSRSEMNVSTLELGDSALYLCASSLNGGVDNEKLFFGSGTQLSVL.

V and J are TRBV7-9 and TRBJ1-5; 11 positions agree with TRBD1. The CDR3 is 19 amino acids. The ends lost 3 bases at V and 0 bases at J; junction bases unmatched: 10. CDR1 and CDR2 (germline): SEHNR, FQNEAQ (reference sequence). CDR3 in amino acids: CASSLGTGGDLNSNQPQHF. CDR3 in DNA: TGTGCCAGCAGCTTGGGGACAGGGGGTGACCTGAATAGCAATCAGCCCCAGCATTTT.

CDR3 in amino acids: CASSSYPGGQGYNEQFF. The CDR3 DNA reads TGTGCCAGCAGCTCCTATCCGGGGGGACAGGGTTACAATGAGCAGTTCTTC. The chain couples TRBV11-3 to TRBJ2-1, with 9 positions matching TRBD1. Trimming removed 4 bases from V and 4 bases from J; junction bases left unmatched: 11. Germline values: CDR1 SGHNT, CDR2 YENEEA. This CDR3 spans 17 amino acids.

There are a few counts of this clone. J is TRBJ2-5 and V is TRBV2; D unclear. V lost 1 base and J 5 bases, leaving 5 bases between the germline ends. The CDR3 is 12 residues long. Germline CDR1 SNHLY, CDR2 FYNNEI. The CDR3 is CASSEDRETQYF. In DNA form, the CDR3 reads TGTGCCAGCAGTGAAGATCGTGAGACCCAGTACTTC.